This T cell receptor beta chain was sequenced in a study of response to subunit inactivated influenza vaccine. TCRdb processed the RT-PCR reads anew with MiXCR; each CDR3 protein has one entry. Here the sample spans more than 600,000 distinct CDR3 sequences, around a sixth being singletons. Broader study findings: A suggestion made by the authors is that each seasonal influenza vaccination recruits few new T cells.

A remark on this clonotype: Antigen specificity is unknown.

The CDR3 totals 16 residues. V shed 6 bases and J 4 bases; nucleotides not matched to a gene: 9. Germline V gene lookup returns CDR1 MNHNS and CDR2 SASEGT. Sequences were derived from PBMCs from blood, sampled more than 4 days after vaccination. This TCR derives from a man aged 45-65 years who received an inactivated influenza vaccine. V is TRBV6-1 and J is TRBJ2-3; TRBD2 agrees at 11 bases. The CDR3 here is CASSLTSGSSPDTQYF. The DNA of the CDR3 is TGTGCCAGCAGCCTCACTAGCGGGAGTTCCCCAGATACGCAGTATTTT.